This TCR beta chain came from a study of blood T cell repertoires in COVID-19. About the research overall: Sites across the United States, Italy and Spain contributed samples from acute and convalescent COVID-19.

Sequenced by immunoSEQ multiplex PCR; TCRdb stores in-frame clones only, minus some. Among approximately 350,000 clones listed, roughly 84% were seen once. Two negative PCRs, clearance, or symptom resolution were required of recovered Cohort 3 donors. This clonotype originated in a woman aged 25 to 39 who had recovered from COVID-19. The specimen was PBMCs or T cells enriched from blood (not recorded which).

Here the CDR3 reads CASGLVQLGTGGRVRGYTF. CDR3 DNA sequence: TGTGCTAGTGGTTTGGTACAACTCGGGACAGGGGGTAGGGTTCGTGGCTACACCTTC. The J gene is TRBJ1-2, the V gene TRBV12-5; TRBD1 agrees at 11 bases. Trimming cost V 0 bases and J 7 bases; bases outside gene matches: 16. The CDR3 contains 19 residues. The germline V gene encodes CDR1 LGHNT and CDR2 FRNRAP.